The 5 T cell receptor beta chains below were found in one sample sequenced in a study of metastatic and nonmetastatic thyroid tumors. Among the patients, none had received any treatment before thyroid surgery. With MiXCR, TCRdb reprocessed the PCR reads. The repertoire consists of 25,000 to 35,000 clones, with approximately 15% occurring once and the leading ten covering about 4.2%. The sequenced material came from blood. The source of these receptors is a female donor with papillary thyroid cancer or a benign thyroid nodule (not recorded which). Some clones in this sample may be carry-over from other donors' samples.

There are many counts of this clone. This chain uses TRBV25-1 with TRBJ2-1; D not resolved. V shed 4 bases and J shed 2 bases, with 6 bases lying between them. Germline assignment: CDR1 MGHDK and CDR2 SYGVNS. CDR3 length: 13 residues. Here the CDR3 DNA reads TGTGCCAGCAGTGTCGAGGCCTACAATGAGCAGTTCTTC. It codes for CASSVEAYNEQFF.

This clone was counted ten times or more. The junction shows a germline mismatch at one end, possibly a read error. J is TRBJ2-3 and V is TRBV10-3; D gene unclear. There are 14 residues in the CDR3. The germline gives CDR1 ENHRY, CDR2 SYGVKD. The CDR3 bases are TGTGCCATCGGTGAATTGAGTAGCACAGATACGCAGTATTTT. Translated, it gives CAIGELSSTDTQYF.

The rearrangement joins TRBV20-1 to TRBJ2-7; TRBD2 aligns across 8 bases. V was clipped by 4 bases and J by 1 base; unmatched bases: 15. CDR1 and CDR2 from the germline V gene are DFQATT and SNEGSKA (reference sequence). The CDR3 has 17 residues. CDR3 nucleotide sequence: TGCAGTGCTATAGATCTCTTAGGACTAGCTCGTTCCTACGAGCAGTACTTC. Its protein is CSAIDLLGLARSYEQYF.

This clone was detected many times. The chain has TRBV27 and TRBJ2-7, with TRBD2 identical over 7 bases. CDR1 MNHEY and CDR2 SMNVEV come from the germline V gene (reference sequence). CDR3 length: 17 amino acids. J gave up 1 base and V 4 bases, and 13 bases lay outside the gene matches. The CDR3 spells CASSSRYFSGASYEQYF. DNA of the CDR3: TGTGCCAGCAGTTCCCGGTATTTCAGCGGGGCTTCCTACGAGCAGTACTTC.

This clone was counted at least ten times. As DNA, the CDR3 is TGTGCCAGCAGCCAGCAAAATTCACCCCTCCACTTT. It codes for CASSQQNSPLHF. V gene TRBV3-1 combines with J gene TRBJ1-6; no firm D call. The CDR3 covers 12 residues. Trimming took off 3 bases at V and 7 bases at J, with 4 bases between the two ends. The germline gives CDR1 LGHDT, CDR2 YNNKEL (reference sequence).